Below are 22 T cell receptor beta chains sequenced from a single sample in a study of tumor and adjacent non-tumor tissue in lung cancer. No cell sorting was done before RNA was extracted from the tissue. A modified ARM-PCR protocol with three rounds of nested PCR amplified TCRbeta. MiXCR, run by TCRdb on the multiplex PCR reads, gives a single entry per CDR3 protein. The table shows 220,000 or so distinct CDR3 sequences, with 70% to 75% occurring only once. What was sequenced was lung tumor tissue. Every receptor here comes from a man in his 60s with non-small cell lung cancer.

This chain uses TRBV4-2 with TRBJ1-4; D not certain. V lost 4 bases and J lost 8, with 14 bases in between. CDR1 and CDR2 (germline): LGHNA, YNFKEQ. CDR3 length equals 14 residues. The CDR3 reads CASSRRWPKEKLFF. The CDR3 region has the DNA TGTGCCAGCAGCCGTCGGTGGCCAAAAGAAAAACTGTTTTTT.

J is TRBJ2-3 and V is TRBV30; TRBD1 agrees at 7 bases. Trimming took 1 base from V and 4 from J; bases not matched to a gene: 5. This CDR3 has 14 residues. CDR1 is GTSNPN, CDR2 SVGIG, per germline (reference sequence). CDR3 coding DNA: TGTGCCTGGAGTGCTCAGGGGGTGTCAGATACGCAGTATTTT. Translation gives CAWSAQGVSDTQYF.

This clonotype was detected once. The CDR3 DNA follows: TGCAGTGCTAGACCCCTACTAGGGGGAGGTGTCAATGAGCAGTTCTTC. Translation gives CSARPLLGGGVNEQFF. This chain uses TRBV20-1 with TRBJ2-1, with D possibly called TRBD1 or TRBD2 (6 bases each). With 2 bases removed from V and 6 bases from J, the gap between germline ends came to 20 bases. Germline CDR1 is DFQATT and CDR2 is SNEGSKA (reference sequence). This CDR3 comprises 16 residues.

Comments on this clonotype: Possible read error: a much larger clone is one base away. The chain recombines TRBV6-5 with TRBJ1-4; D is undetermined. Trimming removed 2 bases from V and 6 bases from J, with 10 bases in between. This CDR3 spans 14 amino acids. Per the germline V gene, CDR1 is MNHEY and CDR2 is SVGAGI. CDR3 DNA: TGTGCCAGCAGTTACAGTGGGCAGTATGAAAAACTGTTTTTT. Translation: CASSYSGQYEKLFF.

Comment on this clonotype: Germline and junction disagree at one end, which may indicate a read error. The rearrangement uses TRBV11-3 and TRBJ2-5; D not certain. This CDR3 is built from 14 residues. Germline CDR1 SGHNT, CDR2 YENEEA. The CDR3 spells CASSLSLDQETQYF. The CDR3 nucleotides read TGTGCCAGCAGCTTATCCCTAGACCAAGAGACCCAGTATTTC.

On this clonotype itself: A much more abundant neighbour one base away suggests this may be a read error. This rearrangement joins TRBV28 to TRBJ1-2; no clear D gene. This CDR3 is built from 11 residues. The germline CDR1 and CDR2 sequences are MDHEN and SYDVKM. DNA for the CDR3: TGTGCCAGCAGCGGACGGTATGGCTCCACCTTC. Encoded protein: CASSGRYGSTF.

As for this clonotype: The junction departs from the called germline gene at one end, perhaps through a read error. This chain connects TRBV28 to TRBJ2-6, with D unresolved. The CDR3 is 15 residues long. CDR1 is MDHEN and CDR2 is SYDVKM in the germline V gene. The CDR3 sequence: CASRYDIKSANLLTF. The CDR3 DNA reads TGTGCCAGCAGATATGACATAAAGTCAGCCAACCTCCTGACTTTC.

Note on this clonotype: Being one base from a much bigger clone, this may be a read error. The V and J genes are TRBV6-5 and TRBJ1-2; tentatively, D is TRBD1 (5 bases). The CDR3 contains 14 residues. Germline values: CDR1 MNHEY, CDR2 SVGAGI. CDR3 sequence reads: CACSSQGGYYGYTF. The CDR3 coding sequence is TGTGCCTGCAGTTCCCAGGGAGGATACTATGGCTACACCTTC.

Details on this clonotype: The junction does not match germline at one end; this may be a read error. The chain links TRBV6-2 or TRBV6-3 to TRBJ2-1, with TRBD2 matching over 12 bases. Germline-derived CDR1 and CDR2 are MNHEY and SVGEGT. The CDR3 sequence is 15 residues long. The CDR3 coding sequence is TGTGCCAGCAGCAACCCTAGCGGGAGGGCAGAAGAGCGGCTCTTC. The encoded protein is CASSNPSGRAEERLF.

This clonotype was recorded only once. A junction boundary mismatches the germline segment, possibly from a read error. The chain carries TRBV20-1 and TRBJ2-7; 7 bases fit TRBD2. The length of the CDR3 is 17 residues. Germline V CDR1 and CDR2: DFQATT, SNEGSKA (reference sequence). CDR3 sequence: CSTSTPSPSGRRNEQYF. The CDR3 DNA sequence: TGCAGTACTTCGACACCCTCCCCATCCGGGAGGCGGAACGAGCAGTATTTC.

Remarks on this clonotype: In this CDR3 the conserved last residue, phenylalanine or tryptophan, is missing, so a read error is likely. The chain has TRBV7-9 and TRBJ1-4; 11 positions agree with TRBD1. CDR3 size: 14 residues. V shed 5 bases, J shed 6 bases, and the junction held 2 bases outside the gene matches. From germline, CDR1 is SEHNR and CDR2 FQNEAQ (reference sequence). The CDR3 coding sequence is TGTGCCAGCAGCCAGGGACAGGGGGATGAAAAACTGTTTATT. Its translation is CASSQGQGDEKLFI.

Regarding this clonotype: A junction end diverges from the germline sequence, so it may reflect a read error. The genes are TRBV7-2 and TRBJ2-1; D not resolved. The CDR3 spans 16 residues. The germline CDR1 and CDR2 sequences are SGHTA and FQGNSA. The CDR3 spells CASSLASRASYNEQLF. DNA for the CDR3: TGTGCCAGCAGCTTAGCCTCTAGGGCCTCCTACAATGAGCAGTTATTC.

V and J are TRBV6-6 and TRBJ2-2, with 7 bases matching TRBD1. This CDR3 region has 14 residues. The junction had 7 bases not matched to a gene; V was cut back by 5 bases and J by 7 bases. The germline gives CDR1 MNHNY, CDR2 SVGAGI (reference sequence). CDR3 sequence (DNA): TGTGCCAGCAGTCGCGACAGGGTCTACGGGGAGCTGTTTTTT. It specifies CASSRDRVYGELFF.

This chain uses TRBV20-1 with TRBJ2-4; a possible D gene is TRBD1 (5 bases). The CDR3 extends over 19 amino acids. Germline V gives CDR1 DFQATT, CDR2 SNEGSKA (reference sequence). The CDR3 reads CNVRAVDRAPQVAKNIQYF. The CDR3 DNA follows: TGCAATGTTAGAGCCGTCGACCGGGCCCCACAGGTGGCCAAAAACATTCAGTACTTC.

As concerns this clonotype: At one end, the junction sequence differs from germline, possibly due to a read error. The genes are TRBV11-3 and TRBJ2-7; D gene uncertain. The CDR3 totals 11 residues. CDR1 is SGHNT, CDR2 YENEEA, per germline. CDR3 protein: CASSTTYEQHF. Written as DNA, the CDR3 is TGTGCCAGCAGCACCACATACGAGCAGCACTTC.

The genes are TRBV20-1 and TRBJ1-1; 11 nucleotides line up with TRBD1. This CDR3 region has 14 residues. Germline V gene sequence: CDR1 DFQATT, CDR2 SNEGSKA (reference sequence). The CDR3 sequence is CNAPDRGLNTEAFF. The CDR3 bases are TGCAATGCGCCGGACAGGGGGCTAAACACTGAAGCTTTCTTT.

Concerning this clonotype: Its ends do not fully match the called genes, so a read error is possible. The chain couples TRBV29-1 to TRBJ1-1; tentatively, D is TRBD1 (5 bases). This CDR3 contains 15 residues. Germline V gene sequence: CDR1 SQVTM, CDR2 ANQGSEA. For the CDR3, the DNA is TGCGGCGTTGAAGTGGGGGGGACGACTAACACCGAAGCTTTCTTT. Residues: CGVEVGGTTNTEAFF.

On this clonotype: A much bigger clone sits one base away, suggesting this may be a read error. The genes are TRBV6-2 or TRBV6-3 and TRBJ2-2; D remains unclear. Germline CDR1 MNHEY, CDR2 SVGEGT. The V and J ends lost 6 bases and 8 bases respectively, with 13 bases between them. This CDR3 comprises 13 residues. DNA of the CDR3: TGTGCCAGCAGCAGTACAGTGTTAGGGGAGCTGTTTTTT. Protein: CASSSTVLGELFF.

Concerning this clonotype itself: The junction does not match germline at one end; this may be a read error. The V gene is TRBV6-6, the J gene TRBJ2-5, with D tentatively TRBD2 (7 bases). The CDR3 has 14 amino acids. Germline V CDR1 and CDR2: MNHNY, SVGAGI (reference sequence). The DNA for the CDR3 is TGTGCCAGCGGTTACGCGGGGGCCCAAGGGACCCAGTACTTC. Protein: CASGYAGAQGTQYF.

This clonotype was detected only a few times. At one end the junction does not follow the germline gene, possibly because of a read error. The chain recombines TRBV6-5 with TRBJ2-7; TRBD2 matches 7 bases. The germline V gene encodes CDR1 MNHEY and CDR2 SVGAGI. The CDR3 consists of 14 residues. This chain's CDR3 is CTSSYAGVPYEQYF. In DNA form, the CDR3 reads TGTACCAGCAGTTACGCGGGAGTTCCCTACGAGCAGTACTTC.

This clonotype occurred once. This sequence may be a read error, since a much larger clone differs from it by one base. The chain carries TRBV12-3 or TRBV12-4 and TRBJ2-2, with a tentative D call TRBD1 (6 bases). The CDR3 is 14 amino acids. Trimming left V 3 bases short and J 5 bases short, with 10 bases between. This CDR3 is CASSLQGKTGELFF. The DNA for the CDR3 is TGTGCCAGCAGTTTGCAGGGGAAGACCGGGGAGCTGTTTTTT.

Worth noting for this clonotype: This could be a read error, since a much larger clone is one nucleotide away. V and J are TRBV7-9 and TRBJ1-2; TRBD1 is a possible D gene (6 bases). This CDR3 is 17 amino acids long. V gave up 2 bases and J gave up 5 bases, with 21 bases separating them. The germline V gene has CDR1 SEHNR and CDR2 FQNEAQ (reference sequence). CDR3 in amino acids: CASSLKRPGQLRYGYTF. CDR3 nucleotide sequence: TGTGCCAGCAGCTTAAAACGCCCGGGACAATTAAGATATGGCTACACCTTC.